The 28 T cell receptor beta chains listed next were all sequenced from one sample in a study of T cells in Graves' hyperthyroidism and ophthalmopathy. From RNA transcripts, TCR beta CDR3 regions were amplified. Initially, a first-round RT-PCR of the TCR CDR3 employed the HTBI primer set. TCRdb recomputed calls from the multiplex PCR reads with MiXCR, one row per CDR3 protein. The data contain roughly 290,000 distinct CDR3 sequences, about an eighth of them singletons. The specimen sequenced was blood. The receptor source for this set is a woman in her 30s with Graves' hyperthyroidism that later progressed to Graves' ophthalmopathy.

This clonotype showed up many times. This sequence joins TRBV20-1 and TRBJ2-1; TRBD2 agrees at 9 bases. The CDR3 covers 14 residues. V shed 3 bases, J shed 9 bases, and the junction held 9 bases outside the gene matches. Germline assignment: CDR1 DFQATT and CDR2 SNEGSKA (reference sequence). The DNA for the CDR3 is TGCAGTGCTAGGGACCCAGCGGGAGGTAGTGAGCAGTTCTTC. This codes for CSARDPAGGSEQFF.

This clonotype was seen repeatedly, ten times or more. The chain joins TRBV4-3 to TRBJ1-1; no clear D. Trimming took 3 bases from V and 1 from J, leaving 9 bases between them. From germline, CDR1 is LGHNA and CDR2 YSLEER. The CDR3 is 14 residues long. DNA of the CDR3: TGCGCCAGCAGCCAGCGGTGGGAGAACACTGAAGCTTTCTTT. It yields the protein CASSQRWENTEAFF.

This clonotype was observed a few times. Germline and junction disagree at one end, which may indicate a read error. The gene calls are TRBV9 and TRBJ2-4, with 10 positions matching TRBD1. The CDR3 is 16 amino acids. Germline loops: CDR1 SGDLS, CDR2 YYNGEE. In DNA form, the CDR3 reads TGTGCCAGCAGCGAGACAGGGGGCCTAGCCAAAAACATTCAGTGCTTC. Its translation: CASSETGGLAKNIQCF.

This clonotype was observed a handful of times. This chain connects TRBV4-3 to TRBJ2-7; 13 bases align to TRBD2. Germline V CDR1 and CDR2: LGHNA, YSLEER. Trimming cost V 1 base and J 3 bases; bases outside gene matches: 3. This CDR3 has 16 amino acids. The CDR3 protein is CASSQGRTSGSYEQYF. The CDR3 DNA is TGCGCCAGCAGCCAAGGAAGGACTAGCGGGAGCTACGAGCAGTACTTC.

This clonotype has a count of ten or more. The chain has TRBV6-2 or TRBV6-3 and TRBJ2-3, with D perhaps matching TRBD1 or TRBD2 (6 bases each). The CDR3 covers 13 residues. V shed 10 bases and J shed 4 bases, with 15 bases lying between them. Germline V CDR1 and CDR2: MNHEY, SVGEGT. CDR3 DNA: TGTGCCACCTGGAGGGCAGGGGCAGATACGCAGTATTTT. Its protein is CATWRAGADTQYF.

This clonotype showed up many times. This sequence joins TRBV6-1 and TRBJ1-2; 11 bases are shared with TRBD1. With V trimmed by 5 bases and J by 8 bases, 13 bases remained unmatched. The CDR3 runs 16 residues. CDR1 MNHNS and CDR2 SASEGT come from the germline V gene. This CDR3 is CASSPPLDRGQGGYTF. The CDR3 DNA follows: TGTGCCAGCAGTCCCCCTTTGGACAGGGGGCAGGGCGGCTACACCTTC.

This clonotype has a handful of counts. Being one base from a much bigger clone, this may be a read error. This chain uses TRBV6-9 with TRBJ2-7, with 14 bases aligning to TRBD2. CDR3 length: 15 residues. CDR1 is MNHGY and CDR2 is SVAAGI in the germline V gene. V shed 6 bases, J shed 3 bases, and the junction held 4 bases outside the gene matches. This CDR3 reads CASRQGTSGSYEQYF. The CDR3 DNA sequence: TGTGCCAGCAGACAAGGGACTAGCGGGAGCTACGAGCAGTACTTC.

The chain is built from TRBV2 and TRBJ1-3; D is unresolved. Germline CDR1 SNHLY, CDR2 FYNNEI. With 3 bases removed from V and 7 bases from J, the gap between germline ends came to 13 bases. The CDR3 runs 14 residues. The CDR3 region has the DNA TGTGCCAGCAGTGAGGAAAGCCTTAGGAACACCATATATTTT. This codes for CASSEESLRNTIYF.

This clonotype has a count of ten or more. The chain carries TRBV28 and TRBJ2-7, with D tentatively TRBD1 (6 bases). V lost 2 bases to trimming and J lost 3 bases, with 11 bases between them. In germline, CDR1 is MDHEN, CDR2 SYDVKM. This CDR3 has 14 amino acids. CDR3 sequence reads: CASSLTGQHYEQYF. CDR3 bases: TGTGCCAGCAGTTTAACCGGACAGCACTACGAGCAGTACTTC.

Here the CDR3 reads CASSLRTVTGELFF. CDR3 sequence (DNA): TGTGCCAGCAGCCTAAGGACAGTTACCGGGGAGCTGTTTTTT. This chain connects TRBV7-6 to TRBJ2-2, with D perhaps TRBD1 (6 bases). The V end was cut by 5 bases, the J end by 5 bases, with 12 bases between. Germline V CDR1 and CDR2: SGHVS, FNYEAQ. The CDR3 is made up of 14 amino acids.

This clonotype was recorded many times. The chain has TRBV7-2 and TRBJ2-5; 11 bases are a match to TRBD1. Germline CDR1 and CDR2: SGHTA and FQGNSA. V dropped 2 bases and J dropped 4; count of bases not matched to a gene: 6. There are 16 residues in the CDR3. As DNA, the CDR3 is TGTGCCAGCAGCTTACGGACAGGGGGCGTTGGAGAGACCCAGTACTTC. It yields the protein CASSLRTGGVGETQYF.

The V gene is TRBV4-1, the J gene TRBJ2-5; the D gene is possibly TRBD1 (5 bases). Germline CDR1 reads MGHRA; CDR2 reads YSYEKL. Deletions cut 4 bases from V and 5 bases from J, with 14 bases between. The CDR3 is 14 amino acids. CDR3 loop: CASSRIWGTETQYF. The CDR3 DNA sequence: TGCGCCAGCAGCCGGATATGGGGCACGGAGACCCAGTACTTC.

Many counts were recorded for this clonotype. The rearrangement uses TRBV5-8 and TRBJ2-5; D perhaps matches TRBD2 (6 bases). The ends were cut back, 0 bases at V and 5 bases at J, with 8 bases in the middle. The CDR3 covers 13 residues. Germline V gene lookup returns CDR1 SGHTS and CDR2 YDEGEE. CDR3 DNA sequence: TGTGCCAGCAGCTTGGGACTAGTTGAGACCCAGTACTTC. Protein: CASSLGLVETQYF.

Only a few counts were recorded for this clonotype. The rearrangement uses TRBV4-2 and TRBJ1-2; D call uncertain. The CDR3 contains 13 residues. Germline V CDR1 and CDR2: LGHNA, YNFKEQ. V was shortened by 5 bases and J by 7 bases, with 14 bases between the two germline ends. The CDR3 is CASSEGIVPGYTF. The CDR3 DNA follows: TGTGCCAGCAGCGAAGGGATAGTTCCTGGCTACACCTTC.

This clonotype was counted between two and nine times. A much bigger clone sits one base away, suggesting this may be a read error. The chain has TRBV2 and TRBJ2-1; D is uncertain. Germline CDR1 is SNHLY and CDR2 is FYNNEI. V was pared by 6 bases and J by 8 bases, with 14 bases between. This CDR3 comprises 13 residues. The CDR3 coding sequence is TGTGCCAGCAGCCCAGGACCATCCGATGAGCAGTTCTTC. It yields the protein CASSPGPSDEQFF.

This clonotype was observed many times. The genes are TRBV14 and TRBJ1-1; D is unresolved. The CDR3 runs 13 residues. The germline V gene encodes CDR1 SGHDN and CDR2 FVKESK. Deletions cut 0 bases from V and 4 bases from J, with 6 bases between. This CDR3 is CASSQESGTEAFF. The CDR3 coding sequence is TGTGCCAGCAGCCAAGAGTCGGGCACTGAAGCTTTCTTT.

This clonotype has more than one count but fewer than ten. The chain combines TRBV5-1 with TRBJ2-1, with 11 bases that match TRBD1. The CDR3 sequence is 17 residues long. Germline assignment: CDR1 SGHRS and CDR2 YFSETQ. Losses at the gene ends were 4 bases for V and 9 bases for J; bases not matched to a gene: 15. Here the CDR3 DNA reads TGCGCCAGCAGCACCACACAGCCGGGACAGGGGGGGACTGAGCAGTTCTTC. Amino acid sequence: CASSTTQPGQGGTEQFF.

This clonotype was seen ten or more times. The CDR3, as DNA: TGTGCCAGCAGTTACTCGGAATCAGGCGGCTACACCTTC. This encodes CASSYSESGGYTF. This chain joins TRBV6-6 and TRBJ1-2; no clear D. The CDR3 spans 13 residues. Germline-derived CDR1 and CDR2 are MNHNY and SVGAGI (reference sequence). V was cut by 0 bases and J by 8 bases, with 10 bases left in between.

The gene calls are TRBV28 and TRBJ1-1, with a possible D match to TRBD1 (5 bases). This CDR3 is built from 14 residues. Germline values: CDR1 MDHEN, CDR2 SYDVKM. Trimming removed 6 bases from V and 8 bases from J, with 19 bases in between. Here the CDR3 reads CASSPLGERVEAFF. The CDR3 DNA is TGTGCCAGCAGCCCCCTGGGGGAAAGAGTGGAAGCTTTCTTT.

This clonotype was seen many times. This chain uses TRBV18 with TRBJ2-2; no definite D call. Germline CDR1 is KGHSH and CDR2 is LQKENI. CDR3 length: 17 amino acids. V lost 2 bases to trimming and J lost 2 bases, with 15 bases between them. The CDR3 loop is CASSPTTGQSNTGELFF. CDR3 in DNA: TGTGCCAGCTCACCAACGACGGGCCAGTCTAACACCGGGGAGCTGTTTTTT.

This clonotype was seen many times. The chain joins TRBV7-2 to TRBJ2-1, with TRBD2 matching 9 bases. Germline trimming cut 5 bases from V and 4 bases from J; bases unmatched to any gene: 6. Germline-derived CDR1 and CDR2 are SGHTA and FQGNSA. This CDR3 has 15 amino acids. The CDR3: CASSPRTSAYNEQFF. The CDR3 DNA reads TGTGCCAGCAGCCCAAGGACTAGCGCATACAATGAGCAGTTCTTC.

This clonotype was seen more than once but under ten times. The chain combines TRBV7-9 with TRBJ2-1, with 7 bases lining up with TRBD2. J lost 8 bases, V lost 5 bases, and 12 bases had no gene match. The CDR3 contains 15 residues. The germline V gene has CDR1 SEHNR and CDR2 FQNEAQ (reference sequence). The CDR3 DNA follows: TGTGCCAGCAGCCCCCGGGAGCGGGGTAGAGATGAGCAGTTCTTC. It is translated as CASSPRERGRDEQFF.

This clonotype was found many times. This chain uses TRBV15 with TRBJ2-7; 7 bases fit TRBD1. The CDR3 is made up of 15 amino acids. The V segment lost 1 base and the J segment 7 bases; nucleotides outside the gene matches: 10. Germline lookup yields CDR1 LNHNV and CDR2 YYDKDF (reference sequence). The CDR3 sequence is CATSRGPLTGAEQYF. CDR3 bases: TGTGCCACCAGCAGAGGTCCTTTAACAGGGGCTGAGCAGTACTTC.

This clonotype has at least ten counts. This sequence may be a read error, since a much larger clone differs from it by one base. This sequence joins TRBV20-1 and TRBJ2-7; 11 positions agree with TRBD1. After removal of 0 bases from V and 3 bases from J, the junction contained 4 bases not matched to a gene. The CDR3 has 15 residues. Germline-derived CDR1 and CDR2 are DFQATT and SNEGSKA (reference sequence). CDR3 DNA sequence: TGCAGTGCTAGAGATCTCGGGACAGGGGGCTACGAGCAGTACTTC. Its protein product is CSARDLGTGGYEQYF.

This clonotype was observed a few times. It may be a read error: a sequence one base away is much more abundant. The chain has TRBV7-2 and TRBJ2-7; 9 bases line up with TRBD1. Germline CDR1 and CDR2: SGHTA and FQGNSA. The junction had 9 bases not matched to a gene; V was cut back by 4 bases and J by 5 bases. This CDR3 has 15 residues. CDR3 protein: CASSSSRTGVNEQYF. The CDR3 nucleotides read TGTGCCAGCAGCTCGTCCAGGACAGGGGTTAACGAGCAGTACTTC.

This clonotype was counted at least ten times. The chain is built from TRBV6-1 and TRBJ2-1, with D unresolved. V lost 5 bases, J lost 10 bases, and 24 bases lay in between. The V gene's germline CDR1 is MNHNS and CDR2 SASEGT. The CDR3 is 16 amino acids. This CDR3 is CASSFGYRTMISEQFF. The CDR3 DNA sequence: TGTGCCAGCAGTTTCGGGTATCGAACTATGATATCGGAGCAGTTCTTC.

This clonotype showed up many times. The gene calls are TRBV7-2 and TRBJ2-1; 7 bases line up with TRBD2. This CDR3 comprises 14 residues. V shed 5 bases, J shed 5 bases, and the junction held 6 bases outside the gene matches. CDR1 and CDR2 from the germline V gene are SGHTA and FQGNSA. CDR3 region: CASSLLAVNNEQFF. CDR3 bases: TGTGCCAGCAGCCTTCTAGCGGTTAACAATGAGCAGTTCTTC.

This clonotype was recorded at least ten times. The chain couples TRBV4-3 to TRBJ2-5; D uncertain. With 0 bases removed from V and 4 bases from J, the gap between germline ends came to 9 bases. This CDR3 region has 14 residues. Germline CDR1 LGHNA, CDR2 YSLEER. The CDR3 DNA sequence: TGCGCCAGCAGCCAAGACGGGCTGGGAGAGACCCAGTACTTC. Its protein is CASSQDGLGETQYF.